This TCR beta chain was retrieved from a study of CD4 and CD8 cells across lung adenocarcinoma regions (dated by TCRdb to 2016 to 2019). A note on the overall study: The study compared tumor centers with tumor margins to examine intratumor heterogeneity of the T cell receptor repertoire.

The germline V and J ends show losses of 6 bases and 11 bases respectively, and no gene match explains 14 bases of the junction. CDR1 MNHNS and CDR2 SASEGT were looked up in the germline V gene. CDR3 length: 16 amino acids, cysteine to phenylalanine. This entry keeps only the CDR3 DNA: 48 bases, framed from base 1. Library preparation used PCR. Instrument used: HiSeq X Ten. The public reads were reanalyzed by TCRdb: fastp trimming at Q25, MiXCR alignment, in-frame beta chains only. CDR3 protein duplicates are merged, each entry listing the most common genes and DNA. The sample table records roughly 4,200 distinct CDR3 sequences; 52% of these occur just once. The ten biggest clones cover around 15% of the sample. Donors were patients with localized lung adenocarcinoma, a subtype of non-small cell lung cancer. The centers of localized lung adenocarcinomas were where the samples came from. For TCR repertoire analysis, CD4+ T cells from tumor tissue were profiled apart from CD8+ T cells.

Comment on this clonotype: Its antigen is still unknown. This may come from a read error, since a much larger clone is one base off.

Sequencing was carried out using CD4+ T cells from the center of a lung tumor. In the paper's terms, the cell subset or site label means: tumor center region. This TCR was recovered from a female donor with lung adenocarcinoma. The CD4 and CD8 labels of this study may be unreliable. The sequence joins TRBV6-1 to TRBJ2-5; a stretch of 14 junction bases matches TRBD2. The CDR3 has the sequence CASSRGLAGGLNEQYF. The nucleotide sequence is TGTGCCAGCAGCCGCGGACTAGCGGGAGGATTGAATGAGCAGTACTTC.